This record looks at one T cell receptor beta chain sequence and its context. The V gene lost 7 bases and the J gene lost 5 bases, with 12 bases spanning the gap. This CDR3 is built from 13 residues. The V gene's germline CDR1 is MDHEN and CDR2 SYDVKM. Here immunoSEQ multiplex PCR was the method, and the copy in TCRdb shows in-frame clones only, minus some. Of 120,000 or so clones listed, about 89% are singletons. These data belong to a study of cytomegalovirus exposure and HLA in healthy donors. Study-level background: The roughly 700 first-cohort repertoires shared a platform with the 120 or so validation repertoires, as reported in a later analysis.

The chain links TRBV28 to TRBJ1-5; D is possibly TRBD1 (5 bases). The specimen was PBMCs. This TCR was recovered from a woman aged 18-29 years in good health and CMV-seronegative. The CDR3 protein is CASKGRVHQPQHF. DNA of the CDR3: TGTGCCAGCAAGGGGCGCGTTCATCAGCCCCAGCATTTT.